These 8 T cell receptor beta chains were sequenced from one sample in a study of T cell responses to AZD1222 COVID-19 vaccine. TCRdb's table, derived via immunoSEQ multiplex PCR, lists solely in-frame clones and lacks some. The sample includes 150,000 to 200,000 clones, 85% to 95% of them seen just once. Specimen: peripheral blood, collected on day 0 of AZD1222 vaccination. These receptors all stem from an adult in good health.

Notes on this clone: The germline gene is not matched at one end of the junction; a read error may be the cause. The chain links TRBV27 to TRBJ1-1; D may be TRBD1 (6 bases). Per germline, CDR1 MNHEY and CDR2 SMNVEV (reference sequence). The CDR3 consists of 14 residues. Written as DNA, the CDR3 is TGTGCCAGCAGTTTTGGGACACGGAACGCTGAAGCTTTCTTT. Encoded protein: CASSFGTRNAEAFF.

V usage is TRBV27 and J usage is TRBJ2-7; 9 bases line up with TRBD2. With V trimmed by 2 bases and J by 4 bases, 9 bases remained unmatched. This CDR3 has 16 residues. CDR1 is MNHEY and CDR2 is SMNVEV in the germline V gene (reference sequence). The CDR3 sequence: CASSLLAGGPSYEQYF. CDR3 nucleotides: TGTGCCAGCAGTTTACTGGCGGGGGGGCCGTCTTACGAGCAGTACTTC.

The rearrangement joins TRBV5-4 to TRBJ1-4, with 7 bases aligning to TRBD1. Trimming took 3 bases from V and 3 from J; bases not matched to a gene: 5. This CDR3 has 15 amino acids. Germline-derived CDR1 and CDR2 are SGHNT and YYREEE (reference sequence). Here the CDR3 DNA reads TGTGCCAGCAGCTCCCCCGGGACAGCTAATGAAAAACTGTTTTTT. It specifies CASSSPGTANEKLFF.

The J gene is TRBJ2-7, the V gene TRBV15, with TRBD1 identical over 7 bases. The CDR3 totals 14 residues. V was clipped by 1 base and J by 5 bases; unmatched bases: 5. In germline, CDR1 is LNHNV, CDR2 YYDKDF (reference sequence). The CDR3 DNA sequence: TGTGCCACCAGCAGAGCTACGACAGGGCACGAGCAGTACTTC. Its protein product is CATSRATTGHEQYF.

V is TRBV6-4 and J is TRBJ1-6; D possibly corresponds to TRBD1 (5 bases). V was cut by 3 bases and J by 8 bases, with 20 bases left in between. This CDR3 region has 17 residues. In germline, CDR1 is MRHNA, CDR2 SNTAGT. For the CDR3, the DNA is TGTGCCAGCAGTGAGAACTCAGGGTTCTTGGCTTATTCACCCCTCCACTTT. This encodes CASSENSGFLAYSPLHF.

The chain uses TRBV5-5 and TRBJ1-1; D gene unclear. The CDR3 runs to 15 residues. Germline V CDR1 and CDR2: SGHKS, YYEKEE (reference sequence). Deletions cut 0 bases from V and 2 bases from J, with 11 bases between. CDR3: CASSLGWVINTEAFF. CDR3 nucleotide sequence: TGTGCCAGCAGCTTGGGATGGGTCATAAACACTGAAGCTTTCTTT.

The V gene is TRBV5-6, the J gene TRBJ2-6, with D tentatively TRBD1 (6 bases). The CDR3 loop spans 18 amino acids. CDR1 is SGHDT and CDR2 is YYEEEE in the germline V gene. V gave up 2 bases and J gave up 0 bases, with 15 bases separating them. CDR3 bases: TGTGCCAGCAGCTTAACAGGGTACCCTACCTCTGGGGCCAACGTCCTGACTTTC. It yields the protein CASSLTGYPTSGANVLTF.

Worth noting for this clone: Other DNA sequences in the same sample also yield this CDR3. V gene TRBV19 combines with J gene TRBJ1-1; TRBD1 aligns across 7 bases. With 2 bases clipped from V and 6 bases from J, the junction kept 0 bases outside the gene matches. Germline V gives CDR1 LNHDA, CDR2 SQIVND (reference sequence). The CDR3 sequence is 12 residues long. The DNA of the CDR3 is TGTGCCAGTAGTATAACAGGGGCTGAAGCTTTCTTT. Its translation: CASSITGAEAFF.